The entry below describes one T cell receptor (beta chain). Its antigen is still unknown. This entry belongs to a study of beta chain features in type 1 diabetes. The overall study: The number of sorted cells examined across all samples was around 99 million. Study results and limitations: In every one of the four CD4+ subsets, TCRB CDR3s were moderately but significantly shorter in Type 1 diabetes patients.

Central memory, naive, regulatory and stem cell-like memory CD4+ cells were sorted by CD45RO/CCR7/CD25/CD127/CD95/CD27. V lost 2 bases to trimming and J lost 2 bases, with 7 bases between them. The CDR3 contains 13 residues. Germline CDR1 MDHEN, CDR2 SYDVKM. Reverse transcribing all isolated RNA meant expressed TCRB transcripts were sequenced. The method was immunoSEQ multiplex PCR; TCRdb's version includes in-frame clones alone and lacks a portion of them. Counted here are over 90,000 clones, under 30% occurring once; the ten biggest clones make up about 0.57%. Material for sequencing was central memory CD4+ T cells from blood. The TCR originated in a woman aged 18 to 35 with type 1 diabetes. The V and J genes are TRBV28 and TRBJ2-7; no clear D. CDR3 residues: CASSLAKAYEQYF. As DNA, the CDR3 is TGTGCCAGCAGTTTAGCGAAAGCCTACGAGCAGTACTTC.